Below are 24 T cell receptor beta chains sequenced from a single sample in a study of cytomegalovirus exposure and HLA in healthy donors. This PCR relied on a set of 60 Vbeta primers and 13 Jbeta primers. Assay: immunoSEQ multiplex PCR; the TCRdb copy retains only in-frame clones and omits some. Of roughly 260,000 clones listed, just under 85% were seen once; the top ten hold 2% to 2.5%. Sequenced input: PBMCs. These receptors all stem from a woman in her thirties or forties in good health and CMV-seropositive.

The chain has TRBV6-5 and TRBJ2-7, with a tentative D call TRBD2 (6 bases). Germline CDR1 and CDR2: MNHEY and SVGAGI. The CDR3 is made up of 15 amino acids. The V gene lost 8 bases and the J gene lost 3 bases, with 20 bases spanning the gap. CDR3 region: CASWRGGLTFYEQYF. The DNA of the CDR3 is TGTGCCAGCTGGCGGGGCGGACTCACCTTCTACGAGCAGTACTTC.

The V gene is TRBV19, the J gene TRBJ1-1; 7 bases are shared with TRBD1. This CDR3 comprises 15 residues. Per germline, CDR1 LNHDA and CDR2 SQIVND (reference sequence). J lost 0 bases, V lost 10 bases, and 11 bases had no gene match. The CDR3 DNA sequence: TGTGCCACCCGGCCGGGGGACAGCCTGAACACTGAAGCTTTCTTT. It translates to CATRPGDSLNTEAFF.

On this clone itself: Other DNA sequences of this sample code for an identical CDR3. The chain combines TRBV9 with TRBJ2-7, with 8 bases that match TRBD1. V trimming: 2 bases; J trimming: 7 bases; junction bases outside the gene matches: 11. The CDR3 consists of 15 residues. CDR1 and CDR2 from the germline V gene are SGDLS and YYNGEE. CDR3 nucleotide sequence: TGTGCCAGCAGCGTGGCCGGGACAGGAGTATATGAGCAGTACTTC. It is translated as CASSVAGTGVYEQYF.

CDR3 amino acids: CASSQDPLARYEQYF. In DNA form, the CDR3 reads TGCGCCAGCAGCCAAGACCCTCTCGCGAGGTACGAGCAGTACTTC. The rearrangement uses TRBV4-3 and TRBJ2-7; no definite D call. Trimming left V 0 bases short and J 4 bases short, with 13 bases between. Germline-derived CDR1 and CDR2 are LGHNA and YSLEER. There are 15 residues in the CDR3.

This clone was seen a few times. The gene calls are TRBV4-3 and TRBJ2-5; no clear D gene. CDR1 is LGHNA, CDR2 YSLEER, per germline. V lost 1 base to trimming and J lost 5 bases, with 14 bases between them. CDR3 size: 15 residues. CDR3 DNA: TGCGCCAGCAGCCAAGGGTGGCCCCCCGGGGAGACCCAGTACTTC. Protein product: CASSQGWPPGETQYF.

This sequence joins TRBV27 and TRBJ2-1; D is uncertain. The CDR3 is 15 amino acids. Trimming took off 0 bases at V and 1 base at J, with 7 bases between the two ends. Germline loops: CDR1 MNHEY, CDR2 SMNVEV (reference sequence). The CDR3 spells CASSLSGQSYNEQFF. Written as DNA, the CDR3 is TGTGCCAGCAGTTTATCGGGCCAGTCCTACAATGAGCAGTTCTTC.

The chain has TRBV25-1 and TRBJ2-2, with 7 positions matching TRBD1. J gave up 3 bases and V 8 bases, and 6 bases lay outside the gene matches. There are 14 residues in the CDR3. Germline-derived CDR1 and CDR2 are MGHDK and SYGVNS. This CDR3 is CASGGQSDTGELFF. CDR3 DNA: TGTGCCAGCGGGGGACAGTCGGACACCGGGGAGCTGTTTTTT.

V gene TRBV15 combines with J gene TRBJ2-7; 9 nucleotides line up with TRBD1. This CDR3 is built from 16 residues. V lost 3 bases and J lost 3; bases outside the gene matches: 9. The germline V gene encodes CDR1 LNHNV and CDR2 YYDKDF (reference sequence). DNA for the CDR3: TGTGCCACCAGCAGTCTCCTGGGACAGGGCCGCTACGAGCAGTACTTC. Translating gives CATSSLLGQGRYEQYF.

The chain links TRBV13 to TRBJ2-1; perhaps TRBD1 as D (6 bases). CDR1 is PRHDT and CDR2 is FYEKMQ in the germline V gene (reference sequence). Between the trimmed V and J ends, which lost 0 bases and 8 bases, there was a span of 8 bases. The CDR3 is 13 amino acids. CDR3: CASSLGGAHEQFF. The DNA of the CDR3 is TGTGCCAGCAGCTTAGGGGGGGCCCATGAGCAGTTCTTC.

The V call is TRBV4-3, the J call TRBJ2-1; 10 nucleotides line up with TRBD2. In germline, CDR1 is LGHNA, CDR2 YSLEER. V dropped 0 bases and J dropped 10; count of bases not matched to a gene: 6. This CDR3 comprises 15 residues. CDR3 nucleotide sequence: TGCGCCAGCAGCCAAGAGGCTAGCGGGAGAATAGAGCAGTTCTTC. This encodes CASSQEASGRIEQFF.

Of note for this clone: This CDR3 is also generated by other DNA sequences in the sample. This rearrangement joins TRBV6-5 to TRBJ2-2; a possible D gene is TRBD2 (6 bases). Germline V gene lookup returns CDR1 MNHEY and CDR2 SVGAGI. Trimming stripped 2 bases from V and 4 bases from J, with 8 bases between. The CDR3 spans 14 residues. The CDR3 coding sequence is TGTGCCAGCAGTTACCCCGGGGGCACCGGGGAGCTGTTTTTT. It codes for CASSYPGGTGELFF.

The chain carries TRBV5-4 and TRBJ1-2; D is perhaps TRBD1 (6 bases). Trimming removed 0 bases at V and 5 bases at J, with 17 bases between. The CDR3 totals 16 residues. From germline, CDR1 is SGHNT and CDR2 YYREEE (reference sequence). CDR3: CASSLGGNRELYGYTF. The DNA for the CDR3 is TGTGCCAGCAGCTTGGGGGGGAACAGGGAACTTTATGGCTACACCTTC.

The chain has TRBV2 and TRBJ2-3, with 13 positions matching TRBD2. The CDR3 covers 16 residues. Germline CDR1 and CDR2: SNHLY and FYNNEI. J gave up 3 bases and V 8 bases, and 8 bases lay outside the gene matches. The CDR3 spells CASSGLAGDDTDTQYF. In nucleotides, the CDR3 is TGTGCCAGCTCCGGACTAGCGGGAGATGATACAGATACGCAGTATTTT.

The V and J genes are TRBV19 and TRBJ2-5, with D maybe TRBD1 (6 bases). The V gene lost 6 bases and the J gene lost 7 bases, with 24 bases spanning the gap. This CDR3 comprises 16 residues. Germline V gene data show CDR1 as LNHDA and CDR2 as SQIVND (reference sequence). CDR3 nucleotide sequence: TGTGCCAGTAGCAGAGCCGGGACAAAAGAACGGGGGACCCAGTACTTC. As protein: CASSRAGTKERGTQYF.

The chain employs TRBV19 and TRBJ2-7; TRBD1 aligns across 7 bases. This CDR3 has 13 residues. V dropped 4 bases and J dropped 4; count of bases not matched to a gene: 4. Germline-derived CDR1 and CDR2 are LNHDA and SQIVND (reference sequence). The CDR3: CASSNSRGYEQYF. CDR3 in DNA: TGTGCCAGTAGTAATTCCAGGGGGTACGAGCAGTACTTC.

The rearrangement uses TRBV19 and TRBJ1-5; tentatively, D is TRBD1 (5 bases). Germline V gives CDR1 LNHDA, CDR2 SQIVND (reference sequence). This CDR3 spans 15 amino acids. V was clipped by 3 bases and J by 11 bases, with 20 bases between them. This CDR3 is CASSIGGDPGRTQHF. The DNA of the CDR3 is TGTGCCAGTAGTATCGGGGGTGACCCCGGGAGGACCCAGCATTTT.

V is TRBV11-2 and J is TRBJ1-2; tentative D call: TRBD1 (6 bases). The germline V gene has CDR1 SGHAT and CDR2 FQNNGV. V was pared by 3 bases and J by 2 bases, with 10 bases between. The CDR3 spans 14 residues. This chain's CDR3 is CASSFSDRNYGYTF. The DNA of the CDR3 is TGTGCCAGCAGCTTTTCCGACAGGAACTATGGCTACACCTTC.

This clone was detected only once. V is TRBV29-1 and J is TRBJ2-5; a possible D gene is TRBD2 (6 bases). This CDR3 comprises 13 residues. Trimming shortened V by 6 bases and J by 3 bases, and 14 bases separated the two germline ends. CDR1 is SQVTM, CDR2 ANQGSEA, per germline. CDR3 region: CSVGPGLKETQYF. In DNA form, the CDR3 reads TGCAGCGTGGGCCCGGGACTTAAAGAGACCCAGTACTTC.

V is TRBV6-5 and J is TRBJ2-3; 7 bases match TRBD1. Germline assignment: CDR1 MNHEY and CDR2 SVGAGI. The CDR3 is made up of 16 amino acids. V was clipped by 0 bases and J by 2 bases; unmatched bases: 5. The CDR3, as DNA: TGTGCCAGCAGTTACTCGAGGGACAGCCACACAGATACGCAGTATTTT. It yields the protein CASSYSRDSHTDTQYF.

This clone was observed a few times. The chain links TRBV7-2 to TRBJ1-1, with D possibly matching TRBD1 (6 bases). Trimming removed 0 bases from V and 1 base from J, with 18 bases in between. Germline V gene lookup returns CDR1 SGHTA and CDR2 FQGNSA. The CDR3 runs 18 residues. The CDR3 DNA sequence: TGTGCCAGCAGCTTAGCAGGGTTACTTGGACAGACGAACACTGAAGCTTTCTTT. The encoded protein is CASSLAGLLGQTNTEAFF.

The V gene is TRBV18, the J gene TRBJ2-7; 10 bases line up with TRBD2. V lost 5 bases, J lost 4 bases, and 2 bases stayed unmatched. This CDR3 has 13 residues. Germline V CDR1 and CDR2: KGHSH, LQKENI. The CDR3, as DNA: TGTGCCAGCTCAACTAGCGGGACTTACGAGCAGTACTTC. Translation gives CASSTSGTYEQYF.

J is TRBJ2-1 and V is TRBV6-1; D remains unclear. V was pared by 3 bases and J by 4 bases, with 16 bases between. This CDR3 is built from 16 residues. Germline-derived CDR1 and CDR2 are MNHNS and SASEGT. In DNA, the CDR3 is TGTGCCAGCAGTGAGTATCGTGGCCCGAGGTACAATGAGCAGTTCTTC. It specifies CASSEYRGPRYNEQFF.

With respect to this clone: This same CDR3 is encoded by further DNA sequences in the sample. This sequence joins TRBV30 and TRBJ2-5, with 9 bases identical to TRBD2. The CDR3 has 17 residues. Per the germline V gene, CDR1 is GTSNPN and CDR2 is SVGIG (reference sequence). Trimming at V came to 0 bases and at J to 3 bases, leaving 11 bases not matched to a gene. CDR3 in amino acids: CAWSVRGRRGGEETQYF. CDR3 bases: TGTGCCTGGAGTGTACGCGGTCGCCGCGGGGGGGAAGAGACCCAGTACTTC.

The chain is built from TRBV4-3 and TRBJ2-7, with TRBD1 matching over 10 bases. Trimming at V came to 2 bases and at J to 2 bases, leaving 3 bases not matched to a gene. Germline-derived CDR1 and CDR2 are LGHNA and YSLEER. The length of the CDR3 is 15 residues. The CDR3 nucleotides are TGCGCCAGCAGCCAAAGAGGGACAGGGGCCTACGAGCAGTACTTC. It codes for CASSQRGTGAYEQYF.